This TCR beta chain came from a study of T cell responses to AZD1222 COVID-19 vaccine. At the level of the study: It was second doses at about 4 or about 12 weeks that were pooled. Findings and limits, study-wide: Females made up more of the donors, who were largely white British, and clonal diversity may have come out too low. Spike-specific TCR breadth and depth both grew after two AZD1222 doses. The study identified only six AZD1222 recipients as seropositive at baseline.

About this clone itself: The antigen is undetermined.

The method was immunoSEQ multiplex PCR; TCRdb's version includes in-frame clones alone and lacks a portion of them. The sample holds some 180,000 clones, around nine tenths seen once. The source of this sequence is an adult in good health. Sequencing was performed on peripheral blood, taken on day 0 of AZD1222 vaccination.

The CDR3 region is CSARDRSGANVLTF. DNA for the CDR3: TGCAGTGCTCGTGACAGAAGTGGGGCCAACGTCCTGACTTTC. J is TRBJ2-6 and V is TRBV20-1; TRBD1 might be the D (5 bases). CDR3 length equals 14 residues. V was pared by 5 bases and J by 3 bases, with 11 bases between. Germline V gene sequence: CDR1 DFQATT, CDR2 SNEGSKA (reference sequence).